This paragraph covers one T cell receptor beta chain sequence. Profiled with immunoSEQ multiplex PCR; TCRdb holds only in-frame clones, not every one. The table includes 55,000 to 70,000 clones, roughly 84% detected once. This sample was included in a study of OX40 agonist ivuxolimab in advanced cancers. Study-wide background: Patients received the agonistic anti-OX40 (CD134) antibody ivuxolimab. Ivuxolimab was administered intravenously to patients at 0.01 to 10 mg/kg every 2 weeks.

From germline, CDR1 is SEHNR and CDR2 FQNEAQ (reference sequence). V was pared by 1 base and J by 2 bases, with 6 bases of the junction left unmatched. CDR3 length: 16 residues. The V call is TRBV7-9, the J call TRBJ1-1; TRBD1 aligns across 8 bases. The sequenced sample was CD4+ or CD8+ T cells sorted from blood, obtained in a trial of the OX40 agonist ivuxolimab. The source is an adult with an advanced solid tumor such as melanoma, head and neck, liver or kidney cancer. The CDR3 bases are TGTGCCAGCAGCTTAGATCCAGGGACAGGTAACACTGAAGCTTTCTTT. Translated: CASSLDPGTGNTEAFF.